This T cell receptor beta chain stems from a study of blood T cell repertoires in COVID-19. Study background: Acute and convalescent COVID-19 specimens originated in the United States, Italy and Spain. The cDNA or gDNA used as material had been derived from T cells, B-cell-depleted T cells, or PBMCs.

Authors' analysis steps: Nucleated cell counts were estimated from reference gene primer amplification. TCRdb's copy holds only in-frame clones and misses some; the assay was immunoSEQ multiplex PCR. V, J and clone size were drawn from that table, and D and trimming were deduced from the DNA. Of about 78,000 clones listed, roughly 91% are singletons. CDR1 is MNHEY, CDR2 SMNVEV, per germline (reference sequence). The CDR3 covers 15 residues. Comment on this clone: One junction end does not reproduce the germline sequence, and a read error may be involved.

The rearrangement links TRBV27 to TRBJ2-7; D is ambiguous. Sequences were obtained from peripheral blood. The source is a woman in her forties or fifties in a cohort sampled during active COVID-19. The CDR3 is CASSLSTVLSNEQYF. CDR3 in DNA: TGTGCCAGCAGTTTATCCACAGTCCTCTCCAACGAGCAGTACTTC.